This entry concerns a single T cell receptor (beta chain). As yet, its antigen is unknown. This entry is derived from a study of T cells in localized non-small cell lung cancer. General study findings and limits: Highest T cell clonality was seen in uninvolved adjacent lung, surpassing that measured in tumor. Prolonged overall survival went with higher T cell density in the blood. For the top 100 tumor clones, a median about 60 also appeared in adjacent lung.

Libraries were prepared by immunoSEQ multiplex PCR; TCRdb keeps only in-frame clonotypes and omits some of them. The table includes 20,000 to 25,000 clones, 80% to 95% detected once. Germline lookup yields CDR1 SGHTA and CDR2 FQGNSA. V lost 1 base, J lost 6 bases, and 15 bases lay in between. The CDR3 spans 16 residues. The TCR comes from a man aged 35 to 70 with stage III squamous cell lung carcinoma. The rearrangement links TRBV7-2 to TRBJ2-2, with D hard to call. The sample here was peripheral blood, taken before any cancer treatment. The CDR3, as DNA: TGTGCCAGCAGCTTAGAGATCCGCGTCGTCGCCGGGGAGCTGTTTTTT. Amino acids: CASSLEIRVVAGELFF.